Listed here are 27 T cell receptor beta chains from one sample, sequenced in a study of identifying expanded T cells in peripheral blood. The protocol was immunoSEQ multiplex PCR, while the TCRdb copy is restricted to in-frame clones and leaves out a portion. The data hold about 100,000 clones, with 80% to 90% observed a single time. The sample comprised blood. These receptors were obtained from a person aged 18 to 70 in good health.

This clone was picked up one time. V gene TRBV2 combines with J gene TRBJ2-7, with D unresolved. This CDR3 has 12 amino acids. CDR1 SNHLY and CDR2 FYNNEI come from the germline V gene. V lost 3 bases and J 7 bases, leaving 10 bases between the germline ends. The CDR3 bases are TGTGCCAGCAGTGACGGGTACCGTGAGCAGTACTTC. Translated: CASSDGYREQYF. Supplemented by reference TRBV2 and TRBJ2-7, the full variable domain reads EPEVTQTPSHQVTQMGQEVILRCVPISNHLYFYWYRQILGQKVEFLVSFYNNEISEKSEIFDDQFSVERPDGSNFTLKIRSTKLEDSAMYFCASSDGYREQYFGPGTRLTVT.

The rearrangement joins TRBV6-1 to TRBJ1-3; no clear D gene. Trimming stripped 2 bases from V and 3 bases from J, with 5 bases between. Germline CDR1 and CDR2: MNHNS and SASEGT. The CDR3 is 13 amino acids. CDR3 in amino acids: CASSETDGNTIYF. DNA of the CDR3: TGTGCCAGCAGTGAAACAGATGGAAACACCATATATTTT.

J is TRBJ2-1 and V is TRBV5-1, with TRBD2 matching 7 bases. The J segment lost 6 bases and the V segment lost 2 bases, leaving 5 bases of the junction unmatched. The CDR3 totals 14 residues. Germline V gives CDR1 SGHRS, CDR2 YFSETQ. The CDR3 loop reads CASSFEASGNEQFF. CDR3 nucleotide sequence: TGCGCCAGCAGCTTCGAAGCTAGCGGCAATGAGCAGTTCTTC.

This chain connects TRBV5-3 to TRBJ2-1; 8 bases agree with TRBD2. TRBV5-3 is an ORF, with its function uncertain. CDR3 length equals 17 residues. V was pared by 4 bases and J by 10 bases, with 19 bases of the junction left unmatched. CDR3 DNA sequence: TGTGCCAGAAGCCCGAGGACGCGGGAGGTAAGTGTCACCGAGCAGTTCTTC. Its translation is CARSPRTREVSVTEQFF.

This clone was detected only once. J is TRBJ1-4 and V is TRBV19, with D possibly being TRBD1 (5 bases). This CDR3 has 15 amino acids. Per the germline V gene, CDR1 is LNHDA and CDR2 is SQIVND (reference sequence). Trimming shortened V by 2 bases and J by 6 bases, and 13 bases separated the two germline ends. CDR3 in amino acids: CASSIWGNTDEKLFF. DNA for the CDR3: TGTGCCAGTAGTATATGGGGGAACACTGATGAAAAACTGTTTTTT.

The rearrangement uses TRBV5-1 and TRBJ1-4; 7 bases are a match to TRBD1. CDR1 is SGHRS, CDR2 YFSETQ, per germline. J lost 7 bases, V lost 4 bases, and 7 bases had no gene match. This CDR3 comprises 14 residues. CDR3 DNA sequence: TGCGCCAGCAGCCAGGGGGGTTCTCTTGAAAAACTGTTTTTT. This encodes CASSQGGSLEKLFF.

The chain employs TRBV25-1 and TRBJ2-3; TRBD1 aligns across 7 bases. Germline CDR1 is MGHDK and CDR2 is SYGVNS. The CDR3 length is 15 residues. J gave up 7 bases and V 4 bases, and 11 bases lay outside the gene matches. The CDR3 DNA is TGTGCCAGCAGTGCCCGCGAGGGACAGACCAATACGCAGTATTTT. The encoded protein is CASSAREGQTNTQYF.

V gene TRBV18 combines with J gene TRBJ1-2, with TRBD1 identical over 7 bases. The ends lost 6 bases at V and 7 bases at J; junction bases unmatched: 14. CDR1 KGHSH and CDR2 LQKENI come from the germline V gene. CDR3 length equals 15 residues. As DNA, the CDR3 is TGTGCCAGCTCTACCCTCGGGGGACAGTACTCTGGCTACACCTTC. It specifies CASSTLGGQYSGYTF.

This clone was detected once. Here the CDR3 reads CASSPRMDRGETQYF. The CDR3 coding sequence is TGTGCCAGCTCACCACGAATGGACAGGGGAGAGACCCAGTACTTC. V is TRBV18 and J is TRBJ2-5; TRBD1 matches at 9 bases. This CDR3 spans 15 amino acids. J was trimmed by 4 bases and V by 1 base; bases with no gene match: 4. Germline CDR1 KGHSH, CDR2 LQKENI.

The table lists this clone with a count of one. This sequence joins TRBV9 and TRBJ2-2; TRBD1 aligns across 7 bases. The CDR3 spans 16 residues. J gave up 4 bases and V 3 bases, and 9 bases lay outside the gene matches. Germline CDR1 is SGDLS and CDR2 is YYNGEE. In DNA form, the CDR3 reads TGTGCCAGCAGCGCACAGGGGTTTAGGGGCACCGGGGAGCTGTTTTTT. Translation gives CASSAQGFRGTGELFF.

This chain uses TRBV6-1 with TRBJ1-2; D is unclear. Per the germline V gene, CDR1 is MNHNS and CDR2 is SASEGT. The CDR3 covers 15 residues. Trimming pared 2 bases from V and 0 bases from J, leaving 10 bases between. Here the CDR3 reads CASSELLSPNYGYTF. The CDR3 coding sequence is TGTGCCAGCAGTGAATTGCTCAGTCCTAACTATGGCTACACCTTC.

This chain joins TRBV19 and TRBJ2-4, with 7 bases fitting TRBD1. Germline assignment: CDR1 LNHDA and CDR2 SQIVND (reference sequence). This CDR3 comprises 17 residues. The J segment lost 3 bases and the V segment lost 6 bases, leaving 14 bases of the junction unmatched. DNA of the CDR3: TGTGCCAGTAGCCCTGCCACACAGGGGCCTGGCAAAAACATTCAGTACTTC. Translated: CASSPATQGPGKNIQYF.

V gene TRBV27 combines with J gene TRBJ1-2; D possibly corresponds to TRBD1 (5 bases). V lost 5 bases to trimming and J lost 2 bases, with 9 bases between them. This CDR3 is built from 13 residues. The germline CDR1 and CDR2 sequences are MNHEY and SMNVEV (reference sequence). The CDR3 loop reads CASSPRQNYGYTF. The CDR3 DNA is TGTGCCAGCAGTCCTCGACAGAACTATGGCTACACCTTC.

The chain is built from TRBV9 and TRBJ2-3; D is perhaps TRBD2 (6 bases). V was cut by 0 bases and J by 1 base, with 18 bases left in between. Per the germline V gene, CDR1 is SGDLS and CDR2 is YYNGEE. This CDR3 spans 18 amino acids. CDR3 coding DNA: TGTGCCAGCAGCGTAGCCCCTCACCGGGCGGGACGCACAGATACGCAGTATTTT. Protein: CASSVAPHRAGRTDTQYF.

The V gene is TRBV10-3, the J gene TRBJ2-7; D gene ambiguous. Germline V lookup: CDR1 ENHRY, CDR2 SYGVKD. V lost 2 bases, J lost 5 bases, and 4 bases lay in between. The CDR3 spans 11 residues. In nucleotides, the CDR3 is TGTGCCATCAGTGAGCCCCACGAGCAGTACTTC. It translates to CAISEPHEQYF.

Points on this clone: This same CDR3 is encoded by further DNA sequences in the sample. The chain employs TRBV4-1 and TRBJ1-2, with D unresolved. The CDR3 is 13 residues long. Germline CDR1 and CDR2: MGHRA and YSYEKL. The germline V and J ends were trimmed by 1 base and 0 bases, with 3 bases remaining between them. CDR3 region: CASSQGTNYGYTF. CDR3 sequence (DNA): TGCGCCAGCAGCCAAGGAACTAACTATGGCTACACCTTC.

CDR3 nucleotide sequence: TGTGCCAGCAGTTACGACGAAACAGGAAACTATGGCTACACCTTC. Translated, it gives CASSYDETGNYGYTF. J is TRBJ1-2 and V is TRBV6-5, with D maybe TRBD1 (5 bases). Germline V lookup: CDR1 MNHEY, CDR2 SVGAGI. This CDR3 has 15 amino acids. With 2 bases removed from V and 2 bases from J, the gap between germline ends came to 12 bases.

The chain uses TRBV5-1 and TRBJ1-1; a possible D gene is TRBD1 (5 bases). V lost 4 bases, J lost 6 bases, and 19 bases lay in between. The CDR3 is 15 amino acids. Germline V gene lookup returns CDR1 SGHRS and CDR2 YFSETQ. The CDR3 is CASSPGTALRAEAFF. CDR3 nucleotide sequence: TGCGCCAGCAGCCCAGGGACGGCACTGAGAGCTGAAGCTTTCTTT.

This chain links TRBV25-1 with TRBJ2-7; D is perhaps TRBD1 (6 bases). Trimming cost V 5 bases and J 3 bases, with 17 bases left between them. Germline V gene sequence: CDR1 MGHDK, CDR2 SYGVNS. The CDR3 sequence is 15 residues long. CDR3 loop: CASSKIQGRNYEQYF. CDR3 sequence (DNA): TGTGCCAGCAGTAAAATACAGGGACGAAACTACGAGCAGTACTTC.

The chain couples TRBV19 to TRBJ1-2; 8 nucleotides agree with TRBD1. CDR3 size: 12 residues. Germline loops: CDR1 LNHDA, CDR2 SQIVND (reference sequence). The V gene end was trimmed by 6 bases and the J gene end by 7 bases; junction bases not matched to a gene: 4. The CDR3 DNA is TGTGCCAGTAGCTACGACAGGGGTGGCTACACCTTC. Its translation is CASSYDRGGYTF. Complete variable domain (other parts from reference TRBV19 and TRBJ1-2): DGGITQSPKYLFRKEGQNVTLSCEQNLNHDAMYWYRQDPGQGLRLIYYSQIVNDFQKGDIAEGYSVSREKKESFPLTVTSAQKNPTAFYLCASSYDRGGYTFGSGTRLTVV.

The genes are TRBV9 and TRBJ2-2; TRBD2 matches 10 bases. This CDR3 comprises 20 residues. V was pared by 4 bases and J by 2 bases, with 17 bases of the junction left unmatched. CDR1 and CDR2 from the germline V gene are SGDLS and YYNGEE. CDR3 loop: CASSRGPGIAGGSNTGELFF. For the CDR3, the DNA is TGTGCCAGCAGCAGAGGGCCGGGTATAGCGGGAGGATCAAACACCGGGGAGCTGTTTTTT.

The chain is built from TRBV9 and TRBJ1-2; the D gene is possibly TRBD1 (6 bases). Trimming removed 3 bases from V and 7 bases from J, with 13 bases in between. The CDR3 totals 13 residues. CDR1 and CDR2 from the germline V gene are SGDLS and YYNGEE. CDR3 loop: CASSATTGLGYTF. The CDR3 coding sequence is TGTGCCAGCAGCGCGACTACAGGGCTTGGCTACACCTTC.

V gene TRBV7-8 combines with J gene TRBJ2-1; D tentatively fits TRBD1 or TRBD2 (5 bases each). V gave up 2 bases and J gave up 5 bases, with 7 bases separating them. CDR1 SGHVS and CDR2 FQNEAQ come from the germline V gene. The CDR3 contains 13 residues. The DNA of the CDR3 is TGTGCCAGCAGCTTATCGGGGCACAATGAGCAGTTCTTC. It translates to CASSLSGHNEQFF.

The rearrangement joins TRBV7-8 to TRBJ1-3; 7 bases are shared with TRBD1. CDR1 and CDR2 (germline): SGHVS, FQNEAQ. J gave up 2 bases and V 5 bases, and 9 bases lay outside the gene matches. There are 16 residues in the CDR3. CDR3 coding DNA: TGTGCCAGCAGCCTCCGGGACAGACCAACTGGAAACACCATATATTTT. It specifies CASSLRDRPTGNTIYF.

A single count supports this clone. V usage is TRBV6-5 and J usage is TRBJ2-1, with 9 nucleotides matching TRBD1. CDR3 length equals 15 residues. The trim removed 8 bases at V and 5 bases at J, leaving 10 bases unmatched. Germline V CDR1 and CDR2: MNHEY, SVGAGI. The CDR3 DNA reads TGTGCCAGCCGGCACGAGAGACAGGGGGACAATGAGCAGTTCTTC. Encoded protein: CASRHERQGDNEQFF.

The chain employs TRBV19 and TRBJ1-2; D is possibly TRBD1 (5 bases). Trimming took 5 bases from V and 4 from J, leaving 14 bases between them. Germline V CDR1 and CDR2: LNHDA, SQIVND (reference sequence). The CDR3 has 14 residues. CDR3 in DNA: TGTGCCAGTAGTCCTCAAGGGGCGAGCTATGGCTACACCTTC. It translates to CASSPQGASYGYTF. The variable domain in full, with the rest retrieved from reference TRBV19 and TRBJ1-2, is DGGITQSPKYLFRKEGQNVTLSCEQNLNHDAMYWYRQDPGQGLRLIYYSQIVNDFQKGDIAEGYSVSREKKESFPLTVTSAQKNPTAFYLCASSPQGASYGYTFGSGTRLTVV.

The CDR3 sequence: CASSPSRVSSSYNEQFF. Here the CDR3 DNA reads TGTGCCAGCAGCCCATCCCGAGTTTCAAGCTCCTACAATGAGCAGTTCTTC. J is TRBJ2-1 and V is TRBV11-2; no firm D call. With 5 bases removed from V and 0 bases from J, the gap between germline ends came to 17 bases. The CDR3 runs to 17 residues. Per the germline V gene, CDR1 is SGHAT and CDR2 is FQNNGV.